The 12 T cell receptor beta chains given below trace back to one sample, sequenced in a study of cytomegalovirus exposure and HLA in healthy donors. In the PCR, 60 Vbeta and 13 Jbeta primers were used. Sequenced by immunoSEQ multiplex PCR; TCRdb stores in-frame clones only, minus some. Here the sample spans approximately 120,000 clones, more than 60% being singletons. Sequenced input: PBMCs. These receptors came from a female donor in good health and CMV-seronegative.

This clone has a count of ten or more. The chain carries TRBV5-6 and TRBJ1-3; D may be TRBD1 (5 bases). Germline-derived CDR1 and CDR2 are SGHDT and YYEEEE. The CDR3 loop spans 15 amino acids. Trimming shortened V by 0 bases and J by 0 bases, and 7 bases separated the two germline ends. CDR3 protein: CASSLGQISGNTIYF. In nucleotides, the CDR3 is TGTGCCAGCAGCTTGGGACAGATCTCTGGAAACACCATATATTTT.

A note on this clone: One junction end does not reproduce the germline sequence, and a read error may be involved. The CDR3 DNA sequence: TGTGCCAGCAGCTCCGATTATAGCAACCAGCCCCAGCATTTT. Encoded protein: CASSSDYSNQPQHF. The rearrangement joins TRBV6-5 to TRBJ1-5; D not resolved. Germline V gene lookup returns CDR1 MNHEY and CDR2 SVGAGI. The CDR3 runs 14 residues.

This clone came up once. V usage is TRBV5-1 and J usage is TRBJ2-1; 10 positions match TRBD2. Trimming took 4 bases from V and 6 from J; bases not matched to a gene: 16. The CDR3 is made up of 18 amino acids. Germline CDR1 is SGHRS and CDR2 is YFSETQ. In nucleotides, the CDR3 is TGCGCCAGCAGCCCAAAGGTCCCGGCGAGCGGGGGGGTCAATGAGCAGTTCTTC. Protein sequence: CASSPKVPASGGVNEQFF.

This chain joins TRBV7-8 and TRBJ2-3, with 8 bases matching TRBD1. Germline loops: CDR1 SGHVS, CDR2 FQNEAQ. There are 16 residues in the CDR3. The J segment lost 6 bases and the V segment lost 5 bases, leaving 13 bases of the junction unmatched. In DNA form, the CDR3 reads TGTGCCAGCAGCACAGGGGGTACACTTTGGGTTGATACGCAGTATTTT. Translating gives CASSTGGTLWVDTQYF. Based on the CDR3 plus reference TRBV7-8 and TRBJ2-3, the full variable domain is GAGVSQSPRYKVAKRGQDVALRCDPISGHVSLFWYQQALGQGPEFLTYFQNEAQLDKSGLPSDRFFAERPEGSVSTLKIQRTQQEDSAVYLCASSTGGTLWVDTQYFGPGTRLTVL.

The V call is TRBV5-4, the J call TRBJ1-1; tentative D call: TRBD1 (5 bases). The CDR3 extends over 16 amino acids. The V and J ends lost 4 bases and 0 bases respectively, with 16 bases between them. The germline gives CDR1 SGHNT, CDR2 YYREEE (reference sequence). The CDR3 loop is CASSPARQKLNTEAFF. DNA for the CDR3: TGTGCCAGCAGCCCCGCCCGACAGAAACTGAACACTGAAGCTTTCTTT.

CDR3 bases: TGTGCCAGCAGCACTTACAGGGGACGAGGAATCTACGAGCAGTACTTC. Translation: CASSTYRGRGIYEQYF. The chain joins TRBV11-2 to TRBJ2-7, with TRBD1 matching 7 bases. V lost 5 bases, J lost 3 bases, and 13 bases stayed unmatched. Per germline, CDR1 SGHAT and CDR2 FQNNGV. The CDR3 consists of 16 residues.

Worth noting for this clone: One end of the junction varies from germline; a read error may be responsible. The chain is built from TRBV6-4 and TRBJ1-5; no clear D gene. The germline V gene encodes CDR1 MRHNA and CDR2 SNTAGT. The CDR3 contains 13 residues. CDR3 nucleotides: TGTGTCAGCAGTGACTCTTATAATCAGCCCCAGCATTTT. It codes for CVSSDSYNQPQHF.

This chain connects TRBV20-1 to TRBJ2-3; no definite D call. Germline V gives CDR1 DFQATT, CDR2 SNEGSKA (reference sequence). The CDR3 is 11 residues long. The V end lost 5 bases, the J end lost 3 bases, and 6 bases lay between the germline ends. The CDR3 loop reads CSAGQTDTQYF. As DNA, the CDR3 is TGCAGTGCTGGCCAAACAGATACGCAGTATTTT.

This chain links TRBV7-8 with TRBJ1-3, with D possibly being TRBD1 (6 bases). V lost 0 bases and J lost 1, with 10 bases in between. CDR1 SGHVS and CDR2 FQNEAQ come from the germline V gene. CDR3 length: 16 amino acids. CDR3 sequence: CASSLAPDRSGNTIYF. The CDR3 DNA reads as TGTGCCAGCAGCTTAGCTCCGGACAGATCTGGAAACACCATATATTTT.

V usage is TRBV10-1 and J usage is TRBJ1-2, with no clear D. The CDR3 length is 14 residues. Germline CDR1 is WNHNN and CDR2 is SYGVQD (reference sequence). V was cut by 0 bases and J by 4 bases, with 9 bases left in between. This chain's CDR3 is CASSESASSYGYTF. Written as DNA, the CDR3 is TGCGCCAGCAGTGAGTCGGCCAGTTCCTATGGCTACACCTTC.

The chain recombines TRBV25-1 with TRBJ1-2, with D possibly TRBD1 on 5 matching bases. CDR1 and CDR2 (germline): MGHDK, SYGVNS. The CDR3 is 15 amino acids. With 0 bases removed from V and 0 bases from J, the gap between germline ends came to 8 bases. CDR3 in DNA: TGTGCCAGCAGTGAATACGGGGGGGCTAACTATGGCTACACCTTC. It specifies CASSEYGGANYGYTF.

This chain connects TRBV6-4 to TRBJ1-1; the D gene is possibly TRBD1 (5 bases). The CDR3 loop spans 12 amino acids. Germline V lookup: CDR1 MRHNA, CDR2 SNTAGT. Trimming removed 5 bases at V and 8 bases at J, with 12 bases between. CDR3 coding DNA: TGTGCCAGCAGTTACGCCAGACAGGAAGCTTTCTTT. Its protein product is CASSYARQEAFF.